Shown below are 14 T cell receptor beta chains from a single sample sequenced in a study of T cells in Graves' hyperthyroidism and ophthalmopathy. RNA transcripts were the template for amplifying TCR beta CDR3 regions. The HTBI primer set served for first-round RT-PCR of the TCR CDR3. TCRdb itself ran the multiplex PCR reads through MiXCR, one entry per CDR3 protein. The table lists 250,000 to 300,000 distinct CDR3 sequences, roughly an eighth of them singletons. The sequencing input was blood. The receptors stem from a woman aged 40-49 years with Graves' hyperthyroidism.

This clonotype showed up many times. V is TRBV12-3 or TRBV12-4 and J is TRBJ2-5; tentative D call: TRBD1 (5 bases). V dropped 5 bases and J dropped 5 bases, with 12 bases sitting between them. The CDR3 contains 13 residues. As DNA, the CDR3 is TGTGCCAGCAGTCGGACAACACGGGAGACCCAGTACTTC. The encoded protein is CASSRTTRETQYF.

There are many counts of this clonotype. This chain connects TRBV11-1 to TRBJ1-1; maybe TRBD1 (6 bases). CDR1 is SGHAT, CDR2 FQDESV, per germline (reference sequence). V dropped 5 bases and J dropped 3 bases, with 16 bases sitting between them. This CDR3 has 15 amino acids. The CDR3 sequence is CASSPRRTAHTEAFF. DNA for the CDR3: TGTGCCAGCAGCCCACGCAGGACAGCCCACACTGAAGCTTTCTTT.

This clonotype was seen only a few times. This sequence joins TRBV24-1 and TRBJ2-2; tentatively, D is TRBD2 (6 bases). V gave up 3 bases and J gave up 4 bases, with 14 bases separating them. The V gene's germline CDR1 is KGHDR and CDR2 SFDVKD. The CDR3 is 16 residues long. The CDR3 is CATSDTRTGGTGELFF. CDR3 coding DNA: TGTGCCACCAGTGATACTCGGACCGGGGGCACCGGGGAGCTGTTTTTT.

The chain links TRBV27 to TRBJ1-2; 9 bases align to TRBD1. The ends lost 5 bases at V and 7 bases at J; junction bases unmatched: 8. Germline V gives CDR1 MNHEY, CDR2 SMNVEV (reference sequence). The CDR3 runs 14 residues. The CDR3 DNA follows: TGTGCCAGCAGTACAGAGGACAGGGGTGGTGGCTACACCTTC. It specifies CASSTEDRGGGYTF.

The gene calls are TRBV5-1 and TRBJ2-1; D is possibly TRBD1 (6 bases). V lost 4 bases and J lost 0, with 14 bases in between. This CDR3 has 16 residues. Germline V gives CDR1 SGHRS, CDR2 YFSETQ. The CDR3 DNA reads TGCGCCAGCAGCGCGACAGGCAGGAGCTCCTACAATGAGCAGTTCTTC. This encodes CASSATGRSSYNEQFF.

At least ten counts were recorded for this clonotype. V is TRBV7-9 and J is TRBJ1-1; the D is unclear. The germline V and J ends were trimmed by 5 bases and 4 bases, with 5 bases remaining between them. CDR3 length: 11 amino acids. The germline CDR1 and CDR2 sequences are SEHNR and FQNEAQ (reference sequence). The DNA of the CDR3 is TGTGCCAGCAGCCGACTCACTGAAGCTTTCTTT. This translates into CASSRLTEAFF.

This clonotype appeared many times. The CDR3 DNA sequence: TGTGCCAGCAGTTCCGGACTTCTCAGCTCCTACGAGCAGTACTTC. Its protein is CASSSGLLSSYEQYF. V usage is TRBV25-1 and J usage is TRBJ2-7; a possible D gene is TRBD2 (5 bases). The germline V gene has CDR1 MGHDK and CDR2 SYGVNS. Between the trimmed V and J ends, which lost 5 bases and 0 bases, there was a span of 14 bases. CDR3 length equals 15 residues.

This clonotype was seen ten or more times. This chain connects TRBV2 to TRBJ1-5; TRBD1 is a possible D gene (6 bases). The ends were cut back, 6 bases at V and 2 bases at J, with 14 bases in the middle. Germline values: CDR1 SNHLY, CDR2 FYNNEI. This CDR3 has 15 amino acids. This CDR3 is CASRAQGSRNQPQHF. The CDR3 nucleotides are TGTGCCAGCAGGGCGCAGGGGTCGCGCAATCAGCCCCAGCATTTT.

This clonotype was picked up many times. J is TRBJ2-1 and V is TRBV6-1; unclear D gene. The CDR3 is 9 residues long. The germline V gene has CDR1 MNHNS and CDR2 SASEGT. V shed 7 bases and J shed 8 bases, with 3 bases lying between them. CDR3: CASNDEQFF. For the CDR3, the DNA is TGTGCCAGCAATGATGAGCAGTTCTTC.

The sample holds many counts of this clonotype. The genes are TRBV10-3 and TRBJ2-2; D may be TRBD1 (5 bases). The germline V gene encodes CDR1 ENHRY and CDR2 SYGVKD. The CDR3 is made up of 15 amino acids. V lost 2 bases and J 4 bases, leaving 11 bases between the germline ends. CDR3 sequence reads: CAISEMGPGTGELFF. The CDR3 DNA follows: TGTGCCATCAGTGAGATGGGGCCGGGCACCGGGGAGCTGTTTTTT.

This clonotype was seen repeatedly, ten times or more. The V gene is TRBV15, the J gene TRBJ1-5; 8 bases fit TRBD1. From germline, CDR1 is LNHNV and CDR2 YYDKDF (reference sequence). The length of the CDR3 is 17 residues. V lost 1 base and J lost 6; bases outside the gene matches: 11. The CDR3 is CATSRGTGLISGQPQHF. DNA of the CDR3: TGTGCCACCAGCAGAGGGACAGGGTTAATTTCTGGTCAGCCCCAGCATTTT.

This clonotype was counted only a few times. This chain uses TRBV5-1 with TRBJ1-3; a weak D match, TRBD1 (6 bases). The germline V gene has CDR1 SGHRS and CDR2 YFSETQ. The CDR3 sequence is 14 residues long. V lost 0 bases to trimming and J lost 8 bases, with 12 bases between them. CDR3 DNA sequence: TGCGCCAGCAGCTTGGCGGGGGCCGGGGACACCATATATTTT. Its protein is CASSLAGAGDTIYF.

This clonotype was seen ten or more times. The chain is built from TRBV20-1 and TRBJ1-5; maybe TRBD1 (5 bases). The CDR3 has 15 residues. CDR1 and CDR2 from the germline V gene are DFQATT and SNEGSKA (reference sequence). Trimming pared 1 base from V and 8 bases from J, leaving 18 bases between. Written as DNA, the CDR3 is TGCAGTGCTAGAGGGAGACAGTCCCAAGGGGAGCCCCAGCATTTT. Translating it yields CSARGRQSQGEPQHF.

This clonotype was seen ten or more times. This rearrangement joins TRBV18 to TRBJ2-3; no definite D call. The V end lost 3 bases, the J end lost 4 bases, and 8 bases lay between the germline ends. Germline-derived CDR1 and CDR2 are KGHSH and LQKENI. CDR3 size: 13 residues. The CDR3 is CASSPSMADTQYF. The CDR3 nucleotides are TGTGCCAGCTCACCTTCGATGGCAGATACGCAGTATTTT.